This T cell receptor beta chain was found in a study of CXCR3-negative and CXCR3-positive naive CD8 T cells. The V gene's germline CDR1 is SQVTM and CDR2 ANQGSEA. The length of the CDR3 is 13 residues. Libraries were UMI-labeled 5' RACE TRB cDNA. Using the 5' RACE reads, TCRdb records one entry per CDR3 protein without DNA. The sample data list over 45,000 distinct CDR3 sequences. This clonotype originated in a human donor in good health. Some clones in this sample may be carry-over from other donors' samples. The sample taken for sequencing was naive CXCR3- CD8+ T cells from blood. Subset reported: CD45RO-CCR7+CD27+CD95- naive CD8+ T cells lacking CXCR3 (TNR3-). V usage is TRBV29-1 and J usage is TRBJ2-1; as DNA is missing, the TRBD2 call by TCRdb cannot be tested. CDR3 region: CSVGDSGYNEQFF.